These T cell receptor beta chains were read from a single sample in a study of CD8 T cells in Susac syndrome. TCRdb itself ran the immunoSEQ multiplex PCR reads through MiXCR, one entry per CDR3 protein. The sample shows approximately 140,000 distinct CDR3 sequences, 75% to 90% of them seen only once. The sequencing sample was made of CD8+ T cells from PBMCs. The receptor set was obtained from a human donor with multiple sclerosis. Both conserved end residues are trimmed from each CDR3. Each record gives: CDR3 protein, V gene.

CDR3aa: ASSSISSSYNEQF
v_gene: TRBV7-2

CDR3aa: ASSSRGWQETQY
v_gene: TRBV12-3/TRBV12-4

CDR3aa: ASSSPGTEKLF
v_gene: TRBV7-9

CDR3aa: ASSLGPTDTQY
v_gene: TRBV7-6

CDR3aa: ASSLVGVSYGYT
v_gene: TRBV7-8

CDR3aa: ASSSTGGAFYNSPLH
v_gene: TRBV27

CDR3aa: ASRSTDRVLTGTGELF
v_gene: TRBV28

CDR3aa: ASSWGQGFNQPQH
v_gene: TRBV27

CDR3aa: ASSFTVRGAPGDEQF
v_gene: TRBV5-6

CDR3aa: ASSSPLTETGNTIY
v_gene: TRBV12-3/TRBV12-4

CDR3aa: ASSLLAYGGASGETQY
v_gene: TRBV11-2

CDR3aa: ASSYSEGDTEAF
v_gene: TRBV6-5